These 10 T cell receptor beta chains came from one sample sequenced in a study of OX40 agonist ivuxolimab in advanced cancers. Here immunoSEQ multiplex PCR was the method, and the copy in TCRdb shows in-frame clones only, minus some. The repertoire holds some 86,000 clones, with 90% as singletons. Material: CD4+ or CD8+ T cells sorted from blood, obtained in a trial of the OX40 agonist ivuxolimab. The receptors were sampled from an adult with an advanced solid tumor such as melanoma, head and neck, liver or kidney cancer.

This clone was seen once. The chain recombines TRBV6-5 with TRBJ1-2; D not certain. The CDR3 extends over 11 amino acids. Germline V gene sequence: CDR1 MNHEY, CDR2 SVGAGI. Trimming pared 5 bases from V and 5 bases from J, leaving 6 bases between. The CDR3 bases are TGTGCCAGCAGTGAGTGGTATGGCTACACCTTC. Its protein product is CASSEWYGYTF.

The chain carries TRBV11-2 and TRBJ2-2; D not certain. Trimming removed 4 bases from V and 6 bases from J, with 0 bases in between. Germline-derived CDR1 and CDR2 are SGHAT and FQNNGV. This CDR3 region has 10 residues. The CDR3 nucleotides are TGTGCCAGCAGCTCCGGGGAGCTGTTTTTT. Translation gives CASSSGELFF. Together with reference TRBV11-2 and TRBJ2-2, the CDR3 gives the full variable domain: EAGVAQSPRYKIIEKRQSVAFWCNPISGHATLYWYQQILGQGPKLLIQFQNNGVVDDSQLPKDRFSAERLKGVDSTLKIQPAKLEDSAVYLCASSSGELFFGEGSRLTVL.

The CDR3 nucleotides read TGCGCCAGCGGACGGGGTAGCGGGGGTGTAGATACGCAGTATTTT. It translates to CASGRGSGGVDTQYF. V and J are TRBV5-1 and TRBJ2-3; 9 positions agree with TRBD2. CDR1 and CDR2 from the germline V gene are SGHRS and YFSETQ. CDR3 length: 15 residues. V shed 7 bases, J shed 5 bases, and the junction held 11 bases outside the gene matches.

V usage is TRBV6-1 and J usage is TRBJ2-2, with D possibly being TRBD1 (5 bases). CDR1 and CDR2 from the germline V gene are MNHNS and SASEGT. This CDR3 has 13 amino acids. Trimming took 7 bases from V and 6 from J, leaving 12 bases between them. CDR3 sequence reads: CASNAGWAGELFF. CDR3 nucleotides: TGTGCCAGCAATGCAGGGTGGGCCGGGGAGCTGTTTTTT.

A single count supports this clone. The chain has TRBV7-2 and TRBJ1-3; D unclear. There are 14 residues in the CDR3. Trimming cost V 3 bases and J 8 bases, with 14 bases left between them. CDR1 and CDR2 from the germline V gene are SGHTA and FQGNSA. Written as DNA, the CDR3 is TGTGCCAGCAGCTTGACTCCGTGGGGTGACACCATATATTTT. As protein: CASSLTPWGDTIYF. The variable domain in full, with the rest retrieved from reference TRBV7-2 and TRBJ1-3, is GAGVSQSPSNKVTEKGKDVELRCDPISGHTALYWYRQSLGQGLEFLIYFQGNSAPDKSGLPSDRFSAERTGGSVSTLTIQRTQQEDSAVYLCASSLTPWGDTIYFGEGSWLTVV.

The V and J genes are TRBV18 and TRBJ2-5; D is undetermined. Germline V gene lookup returns CDR1 KGHSH and CDR2 LQKENI. The CDR3 totals 13 residues. The V end lost 4 bases, the J end lost 2 bases, and 8 bases lay between the germline ends. This CDR3 is CASSLGRQETQYF. In DNA form, the CDR3 reads TGTGCCAGCTCACTCGGACGGCAAGAGACCCAGTACTTC.

The gene calls are TRBV28 and TRBJ2-3, with 11 bases that match TRBD1. Germline values: CDR1 MDHEN, CDR2 SYDVKM. The CDR3 extends over 16 amino acids. J was trimmed by 2 bases and V by 5 bases; bases with no gene match: 6. This CDR3 is CASSPRTGGPTDTQYF. The CDR3 DNA sequence: TGTGCCAGCAGTCCGCGGACAGGGGGCCCCACAGATACGCAGTATTTT.

The chain has TRBV6-1 and TRBJ2-5; D might be TRBD2 (6 bases). This CDR3 comprises 13 residues. CDR1 is MNHNS, CDR2 SASEGT, per germline. Trimming left V 10 bases short and J 2 bases short, with 14 bases between. CDR3 residues: CANGSGGQETQYF. The CDR3 nucleotides read TGTGCCAACGGTAGCGGTGGGCAAGAGACCCAGTACTTC.

This clone was seen more than once but under ten times. This chain connects TRBV30 to TRBJ1-1; D call uncertain. CDR1 and CDR2 (germline): GTSNPN, SVGIG (reference sequence). The CDR3 is made up of 13 amino acids. The V and J ends lost 2 bases and 5 bases respectively, with 12 bases between them. The CDR3 bases are TGTGCCTGGAGTAGGTCCCGAGGGACTGAAGCTTTCTTT. This translates into CAWSRSRGTEAFF.

This clone has just one count. The chain joins TRBV4-1 to TRBJ1-1; maybe TRBD1 (6 bases). CDR1 and CDR2 (germline): MGHRA, YSYEKL. CDR3 length equals 17 residues. Trimming took 2 bases from V and 5 from J, leaving 21 bases between them. The CDR3 protein is CASSQKGGYERGTEAFF. The CDR3 nucleotides are TGCGCCAGCAGCCAAAAAGGGGGTTACGAGAGGGGGACTGAAGCTTTCTTT.